Sequencing of this T cell receptor (beta chain) was carried out in a study of T cells in Graves' hyperthyroidism and ophthalmopathy. Amplification targeted TCR beta CDR3 regions from RNA transcripts. RT-PCR in the first round (using the HTBI primer set) targeted the TCR CDR3. Via MiXCR, TCRdb re-called the multiplex PCR reads, giving one row per CDR3 protein. The repertoire includes a few hundred thousand distinct CDR3 sequences, roughly 15% of them detected once, and about 15% sits in the top ten. The length of the CDR3 is 19 residues. J gave up 4 bases and V 3 bases, and 13 bases lay outside the gene matches. The V gene's germline CDR1 is SGDLS and CDR2 YYNGEE.

The sequenced material came from blood. The chain combines TRBV9 with TRBJ2-5; 15 bases align to TRBD2. The clonotype originates from a woman aged 40 to 55 with Graves' hyperthyroidism. CDR3 nucleotides: TGTGCCAGCAGCGGACCGGGACTAGCGGGAGGTGGGGTTTTAGAGACCCAGTACTTC. This codes for CASSGPGLAGGGVLETQYF.